The present entry profiles one T cell receptor beta chain with its context. This clonotype was observed a few times. Its cognate antigen has yet to be identified. The germline gene is not matched at one end of the junction; a read error may be the cause. The source of the sample is a study of tumor-infiltrating lymphocytes in oesophageal squamous cell carcinoma (dated by TCRdb to about 2016). CDR1 MNHNS and CDR2 SASEGT are derived from the germline V gene. The CDR3 numbers 16 residues from cysteine through phenylalanine. The read is trimmed to its CDR3 DNA, 48 bases read in frame from base 1. Library preparation employed PCR. The sequencer was an Illumina HiSeq 1500. TCRdb trimmed the raw reads at Q25, called clones with MiXCR and kept productive beta chains. All rows with the same CDR3 protein become a single entry with the most common DNA and genes. The sample table holds under 20,000 distinct CDR3 sequences, of which about 50% were seen once. The ten largest clonotypes hold 15% to 20% of the sample.

The sequencing sample was made of esophageal tumor tissue. The V and J genes are TRBV6-1 and TRBJ2-7; the D gene could be TRBD1 or TRBD2, each one agreeing over 5 bases. The sequence was collected from a male donor with esophageal squamous cell carcinoma. The DNA sequence follows: TGTGCCAGCAGCCGCGAACTGGGACGGAAATTTTTGCCCCTCCACTTC. Its coded protein is CASSRELGRKFLPLHF.